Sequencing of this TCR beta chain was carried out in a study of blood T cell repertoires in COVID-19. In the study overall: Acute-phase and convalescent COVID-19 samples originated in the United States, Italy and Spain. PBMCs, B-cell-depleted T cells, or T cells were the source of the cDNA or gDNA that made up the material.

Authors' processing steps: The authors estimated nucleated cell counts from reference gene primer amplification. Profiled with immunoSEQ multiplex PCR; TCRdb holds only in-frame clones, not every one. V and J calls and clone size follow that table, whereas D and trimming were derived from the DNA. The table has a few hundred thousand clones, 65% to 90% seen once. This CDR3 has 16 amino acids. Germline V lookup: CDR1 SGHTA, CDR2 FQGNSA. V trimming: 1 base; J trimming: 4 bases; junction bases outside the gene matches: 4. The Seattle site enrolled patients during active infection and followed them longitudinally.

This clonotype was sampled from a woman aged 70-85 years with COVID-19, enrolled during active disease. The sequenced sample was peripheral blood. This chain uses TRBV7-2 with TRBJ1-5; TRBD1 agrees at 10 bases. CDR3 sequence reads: CASSLVGTGVNQPQHF. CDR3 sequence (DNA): TGTGCCAGCAGCTTAGTCGGGACAGGGGTAAATCAGCCCCAGCATTTT.